These T cell receptor beta chains were read from a single sample in a study of T cell repertoires in ileal Crohn's disease. Profiling relied on immunoSEQ multiplex PCR, and the TCRdb table lists in-frame clones only, not all of them. The data show about 15,000 clones, over 70% seen once. The sample was ileal tissue. These receptors were collected from an adult with Crohn's disease. CDR3s include the opening cysteine and the closing phenylalanine or tryptophan.

J gene	CDR3 length	V gene	CDR3 protein
TRBJ2-7	13	TRBV2	CASSEGDSYEQYF
TRBJ2-5	12	TRBV7-6	CASSLDQETQYF
TRBJ2-1	16	TRBV2	CASAIRLAPLRNEQFF
TRBJ2-1	12	TRBV15	CATSTGYNEQFF
TRBJ2-1	13	TRBV7-2	CASSQGLVNEQFF
TRBJ2-2	14	TRBV2	CASSEALVSGELFF
TRBJ2-2	14	TRBV6-6	CASSYGENTGELFF
TRBJ2-7	16	TRBV14	CASSQDITEPAYEQYF
TRBJ2-7	13	TRBV5-1	CASSLAKAYEQYF
TRBJ2-7	15	TRBV6-1	CASSEPSGGAGEQYF
TRBJ2-3	12	TRBV11-2	CASSLGGDTQYF
TRBJ1-1	17	TRBV4-1	CASSQGLGVPMNTEAFF
TRBJ1-5	15	TRBV4-3	CASSRNTGQWEAQHF
TRBJ1-2	14	TRBV7-2	CASSSATGDYGYTF
TRBJ1-5	17	TRBV19	CASSIRRGSGSIQPQHF
TRBJ2-3	17	TRBV5-1	CASSQASGGRGTDTQYF
TRBJ1-2	13	TRBV5-1	CASSSSTGGGYTF
TRBJ2-2	14	TRBV28	CASSSGQSVGELFF
TRBJ1-5	12	TRBV6-1	CASSYRGGPQHF
TRBJ2-1	17	TRBV11-3	CASSLDFRGQRNNEQFF
TRBJ1-1	14	TRBV7-2	CASSLAIPSTEAFF
TRBJ1-4	16	TRBV5-1	CASSLGARGRDEKLFF
TRBJ1-5	13	TRBV18	CASSAGEGQPQHF
TRBJ1-5	17	TRBV4-2	CASSPRSGGRPNQPQHF
TRBJ2-7	15	TRBV10-3	CAISGAGLSSYEQYF
TRBJ2-7	16	TRBV7-2	CASSFLPGLRGIEQYF
TRBJ2-5	14	TRBV13	CASSHGLAGETQYF
TRBJ1-1	15	TRBV6-5	CASSYVSGGTTEAFF
TRBJ1-3	14	TRBV5-1	CASSLGGNGNTIYF
TRBJ2-2	14	TRBV18	CASSPSQGTGELFF
TRBJ1-4	15	TRBV18	CASSPTAATNEKLFF
TRBJ2-5	19	TRBV7-6	CASSSPGIDRGLYQETQYF
TRBJ2-2	12	TRBV30	CALRRVAGELFF
TRBJ1-3	15	TRBV10-3	CAISDRDRAGNTIYF
TRBJ2-2	14	TRBV9	CASSVKANTGELFF
TRBJ2-7	12	TRBV10-3	CAIGTASYEQYF
TRBJ1-5	13	TRBV2	CASNGPGGQPQHF
TRBJ2-2	14	TRBV4-3	CASSHNGGTGELFF
TRBJ1-5	13	TRBV2	CASLGPGNQPQHF
TRBJ2-3	15	TRBV30	CAWRSGRTSTDTQYF
TRBJ2-7	13	TRBV18	CASSPPNSYEQYF
TRBJ1-4	14	TRBV7-2	CASSSGRGNEKLFF
TRBJ1-3	15	TRBV7-2	CASSLVGGAGNTIYF
TRBJ1-1	14	TRBV11-3	CASSLGGRNTEAFF
TRBJ2-5	14	TRBV28	CASSGTSVPQTQYF
TRBJ2-5	15	TRBV9	CASSVRSSSGETQYF
TRBJ2-2	16	TRBV2	CASTRETGTNTGELFF
TRBJ1-1	12	TRBV7-2	CASSQRGGEAFF
TRBJ2-3	16	TRBV5-1	CASSLGGTSGSDTQYF